Below, 3 T cell receptor beta chains from the same sample are listed, as sequenced in a study of vaccination and CD4 T cells after COVID-19 (dated by TCRdb to between 2021 and 2023). Their antigens are not known. The library was built by means of PCR. TCRdb names Illumina iSeq 100 as the instrument used. DNA from cultured CD4+ T cells underwent TCR sequencing with the Oncomine TCR Beta short-read assay at the Johns Hopkins FTIC core. The public reads were quality trimmed at Q25 with fastp and then assembled into clones with MiXCR by TCRdb, keeping productive beta chains. Rows are unified per CDR3 protein, each entry keeping the most common DNA and genes. The sample table holds 4,000 to 4,500 distinct CDR3 sequences, of which 21% were seen once. The ten biggest clones cover under 30% of the sample. The sample's treatment or condition label, in plain terms: roughly 10-day PBMC culture with coronavirus spike peptide pools or control peptides (ViraFEST assay).

The specimen was CD4+ T cells from blood, cultured in vitro. The source of these receptors is a human donor who had recovered from COVID-19.

The chain joins TRBV7-3 to TRBJ2-2, with 10 bases identical to TRBD1. Germline assignment: CDR1 SGHTA and CDR2 FQGTGA. J gave up 3 bases and V 2 bases, and 9 bases lay outside the gene matches. The CDR3 is made up of 18 amino acids. The CDR3 DNA is TGTGCCAGCAGCTTATTCGTGGGACAGGGGAGGGACACCGGGGAGCTGTTTTTT. Protein sequence: CASSLFVGQGRDTGELFF.

The gene calls are TRBV20-1 and TRBJ2-1; tentatively, D is TRBD1 (5 bases). The V end lost 0 bases, the J end lost 1 base, and 10 bases lay between the germline ends. Germline CDR1 is DFQATT and CDR2 is SNEGSKA (reference sequence). This CDR3 has 15 residues. DNA for the CDR3: TGCAGTGCTAGAGATTTCAGGGATTCCTACAATGAGCAGTTCTTC. Translating it yields CSARDFRDSYNEQFF.

V gene TRBV19 combines with J gene TRBJ1-3, with a tentative D call TRBD1 (5 bases). The V gene's germline CDR1 is LNHDA and CDR2 SQIVND (reference sequence). V gave up 5 bases and J gave up 3 bases, with 14 bases separating them. This CDR3 is 15 amino acids long. In nucleotides, the CDR3 is TGTGCCAGTAGTTCCGAGGGACGAAATGGAAACACCATATATTTT. Its translation: CASSSEGRNGNTIYF.